This T cell receptor (beta chain) stems from a study of shared clonotypes between healthy human individuals. Whole-study findings and limits: It was expected that sequencing depth would affect clonotype sharing among donors.

Germline V gene data show CDR1 as LGHNA and CDR2 as YSLEER. With 1 base removed from V and 1 base from J, the gap between germline ends came to 8 bases. The CDR3 spans 15 residues. Libraries were prepared by immunoSEQ multiplex PCR; TCRdb keeps only in-frame clonotypes and omits some of them. The table includes 2 million to 3 million clones, approximately 93% detected once. On this clone: What it binds is not known.

Sequenced sample: naive CD4+ T cells from PBMCs. Documented subset: CD45RA+ positively selected. This chain joins TRBV4-3 and TRBJ1-3, with a tentative D call TRBD1 (5 bases). This clonotype was obtained from a man in his late teens or twenties in good health. Some clones in this sample may be carry-over from other donors' samples. CDR3 residues: CASSQVDRSGNTIYF. As DNA, the CDR3 is TGCGCCAGCAGCCAAGTAGACAGATCTGGAAACACCATATATTTT.